This TCR beta chain stems from a study of T-cell memory formation after mild COVID-19. Study background: Clustering of TCRs was largely donor specific. Study observations and caveats: Cross-reactive memory apparently joined, as some responding clones appeared in pre-infection memory. A balance of CD4 and CD8 characterized clones contracting day 15 to 85, whereas later expanders leaned CD4+. SARS-CoV-2 specificity was not confirmed for second-wave clones peaking on day 37.

Trimming left V 6 bases short and J 6 bases short, with 10 bases between. The CDR3 runs 12 residues. Germline loops: CDR1 SEHNR, CDR2 FQNEAQ (reference sequence). MiXCR, run by TCRdb on the 5' RACE reads, gives a single entry per CDR3 protein. Of approximately 250,000 distinct CDR3 sequences in the sample, around 17% were seen once. Note on this clonotype: Antigen unknown.

The clonotype was recovered from a man younger than 35 who had mild COVID-19 (a few samples of this study predate the infection). Cell type and time point are not known. Sequenced sample: PBMCs or a T cell subset sorted from them (not recorded which). The chain employs TRBV7-9 and TRBJ2-3; D remains unclear. This CDR3 is CASSYWMDTQYF. The CDR3 coding sequence is TGTGCCAGCAGTTATTGGATGGATACGCAGTATTTT.